The clone carrying this T cell receptor (beta chain) showed up just a few times. The antigen is unknown. All of the isolated RNA was reverse transcribed, so expressed TCRB transcripts were sequenced. Approximately 4 million reads was the average for naive, central memory and regulatory T cell samples. Sequenced by immunoSEQ multiplex PCR; TCRdb stores in-frame clones only, minus some. This table holds about 300,000 clones, roughly 8% found once. This sample is part of a study of beta chain features in type 1 diabetes. General study points: Patients with type 1 diabetes carried fewer insertions and had more deletions at their VDJ junctions.

Trimming removed 5 bases at V and 7 bases at J, with 12 bases between. This CDR3 contains 13 residues. Germline CDR1 and CDR2: SGHAT and FQNNGV. V and J are TRBV11-2 and TRBJ2-4, with D perhaps matching TRBD1 (7 bases). Sequenced: central memory CD4+ T cells from blood. The origin of this receptor is a woman aged 18-29 years in good health. The CDR3: CASSPSGGNIQYF. The CDR3 DNA reads TGTGCCAGCAGCCCCTCAGGGGGGAACATTCAGTACTTC.